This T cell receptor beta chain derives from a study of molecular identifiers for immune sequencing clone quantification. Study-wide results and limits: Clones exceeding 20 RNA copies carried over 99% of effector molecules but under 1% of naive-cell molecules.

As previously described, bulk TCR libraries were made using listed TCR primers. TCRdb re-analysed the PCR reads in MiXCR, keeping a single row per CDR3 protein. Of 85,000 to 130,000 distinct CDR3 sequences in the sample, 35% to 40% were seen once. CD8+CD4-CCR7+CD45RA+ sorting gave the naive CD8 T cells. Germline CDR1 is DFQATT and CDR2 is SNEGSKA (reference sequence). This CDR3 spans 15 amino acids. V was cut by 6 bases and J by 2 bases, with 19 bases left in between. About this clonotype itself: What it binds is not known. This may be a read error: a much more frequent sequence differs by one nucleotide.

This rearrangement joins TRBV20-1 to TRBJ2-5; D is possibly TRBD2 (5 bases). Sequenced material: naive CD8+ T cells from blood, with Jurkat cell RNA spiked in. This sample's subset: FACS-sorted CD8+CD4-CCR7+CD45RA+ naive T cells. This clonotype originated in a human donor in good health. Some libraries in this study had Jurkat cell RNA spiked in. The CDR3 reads CSATSDGGLQETQYF. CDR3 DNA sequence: TGCAGTGCGACGTCGGACGGAGGCCTTCAAGAGACCCAGTACTTC.